The 8 T cell receptor beta chains below all came from one sample that was sequenced in a study of T cells expressing NK-cell markers. TCRdb re-called the 5' RACE reads and gives one entry per CDR3 protein, without DNA. This sample's clone table lists 440,000 or so distinct CDR3 sequences. Input material: blood T cells: a sorted CD56 or NKG2C T cell subset, CD4+ or CD8+ T cells, or bulk PBMC T cells (not recorded which). These receptors came from a woman aged 18 to 69 in good health.

The chain combines TRBV28 with TRBJ2-7; the TCRdb D gene call, TRBD1, has no DNA to confirm it. The CDR3 spans 14 residues. Germline V lookup: CDR1 MDHEN, CDR2 SYDVKM. CDR3 amino acids: CASHLEQGAYEQYF.

J is TRBJ2-3 and V is TRBV7-6; TCRdb calls TRBD2, which cannot be checked without DNA. This CDR3 has 14 residues. The V gene's germline CDR1 is SGHVS and CDR2 FNYEAQ. The CDR3: CASSSLSLPDTQYF.

The chain joins TRBV14 to TRBJ2-3; TCRdb reports TRBD2, a call that lacks DNA to check it against. Germline CDR1 reads SGHDN; CDR2 reads FVKESK. This CDR3 region has 16 residues. CDR3: CASSQGLAVSTDTQYF.

The CDR3 spells CASSHAYEQYF. This chain uses TRBV27 with TRBJ2-7. The germline V gene encodes CDR1 MNHEY and CDR2 SMNVEV (reference sequence). CDR3 size: 11 residues.

The J gene is TRBJ2-1, the V gene TRBV9; the TRBD2 assignment by TCRdb is unverifiable without DNA. This CDR3 comprises 20 residues. Per germline, CDR1 SGDLS and CDR2 YYNGEE. CDR3: CASSTTDGRLAGVVGNEQFF.

This chain links TRBV12-3 or TRBV12-4 with TRBJ1-1; checking the TCRdb D call of TRBD1 is not possible without DNA. The CDR3 has 15 amino acids. This CDR3 is CASSSRGGWGTEAFF.

This chain uses TRBV29-1 with TRBJ1-1; the D call of TRBD1 rests on TCRdb alone, since no DNA is present to check it. Germline lookup yields CDR1 SQVTM and CDR2 ANQGSEA. This CDR3 comprises 11 residues. This chain's CDR3 is CSVPRGPEAFF.

The chain recombines TRBV19 with TRBJ2-2; the TCRdb D gene call, TRBD1, has no DNA to confirm it. The germline V gene encodes CDR1 LNHDA and CDR2 SQIVND (reference sequence). The CDR3 extends over 14 amino acids. The CDR3 sequence: CASSHWDSAGELFF.